Described below is a single TCR beta chain sequence and its context. Its antigen is not known. V dropped 0 bases and J dropped 4 bases, with 10 bases sitting between them. CDR1 and CDR2 (germline): MGHRA, YSYEKL. The CDR3 spans 15 residues. The use of genomic DNA as template underpinned the TCR beta VDJ and CDR3 profiling. TCRdb passed the reads through MiXCR, listing each CDR3 protein once. Among tens of thousands of distinct CDR3 sequences listed, less than 65% were seen once. This sample is drawn from a study of CD8+CD57+ T cells in acquired aplastic anemia. Study information: The mean DNA yield obtained from sorted CD4+ and CD8+ cells came to 3.2 ug. CD4+ reads averaged about 11 million in healthy donors.

The study's findings and limits: Any difference that existed in CD8+ Simpson's diversity between patients and controls was not significant. Twenty-nine was the count of CD8+ CDR3 sequences that patients shared with controls.

The sequenced sample was sorted CD4+, CD8+, or CD8+CD57+ T cells (not recorded which) from PBMCs. The receptor was isolated from a human donor in good health, serving as a control. The V call is TRBV4-1, the J call TRBJ2-1; possible D gene TRBD2, 5 bases. The CDR3 spells CASSQDTSGYNEQFF. As DNA, the CDR3 is TGCGCCAGCAGCCAAGATACAAGCGGTTACAATGAGCAGTTCTTC.